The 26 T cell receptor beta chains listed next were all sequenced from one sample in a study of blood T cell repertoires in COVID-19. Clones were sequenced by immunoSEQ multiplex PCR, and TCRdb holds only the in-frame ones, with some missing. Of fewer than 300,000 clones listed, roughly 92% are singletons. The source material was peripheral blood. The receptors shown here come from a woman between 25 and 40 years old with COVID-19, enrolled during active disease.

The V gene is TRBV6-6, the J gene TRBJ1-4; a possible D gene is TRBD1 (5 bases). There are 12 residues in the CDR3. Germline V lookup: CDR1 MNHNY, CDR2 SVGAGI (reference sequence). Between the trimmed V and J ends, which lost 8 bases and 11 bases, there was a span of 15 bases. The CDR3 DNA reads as TGTGCCAGCTATCGTCAGGGTGAGAAACTGTTTTTT. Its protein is CASYRQGEKLFF.

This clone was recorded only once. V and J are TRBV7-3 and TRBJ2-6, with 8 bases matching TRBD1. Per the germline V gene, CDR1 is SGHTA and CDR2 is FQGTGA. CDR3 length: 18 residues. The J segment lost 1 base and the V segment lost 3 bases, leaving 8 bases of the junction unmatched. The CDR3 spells CASSFQGQGWSGANVLTF. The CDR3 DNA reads TGTGCCAGCAGCTTCCAAGGACAGGGATGGTCTGGGGCCAACGTCCTGACTTTC.

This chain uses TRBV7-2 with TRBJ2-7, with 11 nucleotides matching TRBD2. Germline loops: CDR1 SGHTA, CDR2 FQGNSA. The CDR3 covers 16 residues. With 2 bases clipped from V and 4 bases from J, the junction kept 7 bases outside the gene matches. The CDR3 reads CASSLTTGTSGYEQYF. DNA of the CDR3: TGTGCCAGCAGCTTAACGACCGGGACTAGCGGTTACGAGCAGTACTTC.

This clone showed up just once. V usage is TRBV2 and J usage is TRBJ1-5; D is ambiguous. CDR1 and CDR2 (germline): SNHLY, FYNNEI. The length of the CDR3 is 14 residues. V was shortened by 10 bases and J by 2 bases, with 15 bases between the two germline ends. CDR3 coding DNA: TGTGCCACCCGGCGAGGATGGCGCAATCAGCCCCAGCATTTT. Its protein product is CATRRGWRNQPQHF.

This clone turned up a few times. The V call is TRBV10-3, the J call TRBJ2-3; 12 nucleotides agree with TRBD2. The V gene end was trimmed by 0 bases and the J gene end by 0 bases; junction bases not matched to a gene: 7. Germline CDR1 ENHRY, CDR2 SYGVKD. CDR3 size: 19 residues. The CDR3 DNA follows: TGTGCCATCAGTGAGTCCGGGACTAGCGGGTCCCCTAGCACAGATACGCAGTATTTT. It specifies CAISESGTSGSPSTDTQYF.

The CDR3 DNA reads TGTGCCAGCAGTTCTCTAGCGGGCTCCTACAATGAGCAGTTCTTC. This sequence encodes CASSSLAGSYNEQFF. The V call is TRBV27, the J call TRBJ2-1; 8 bases line up with TRBD2. The CDR3 is 15 residues long. Trimming cost V 4 bases and J 0 bases; bases outside gene matches: 2. The germline gives CDR1 MNHEY, CDR2 SMNVEV (reference sequence).

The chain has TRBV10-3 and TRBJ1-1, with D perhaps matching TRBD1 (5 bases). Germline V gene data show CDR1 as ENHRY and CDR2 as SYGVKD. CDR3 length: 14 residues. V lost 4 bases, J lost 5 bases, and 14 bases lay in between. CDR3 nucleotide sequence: TGTGCCATCAGTGCGGGGGGATCAACAACTGAAGCTTTCTTT. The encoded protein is CAISAGGSTTEAFF.

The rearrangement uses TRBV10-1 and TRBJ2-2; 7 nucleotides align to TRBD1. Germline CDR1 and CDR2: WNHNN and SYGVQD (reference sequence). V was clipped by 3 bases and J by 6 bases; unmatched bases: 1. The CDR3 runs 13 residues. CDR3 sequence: CASSEQGSGELFF. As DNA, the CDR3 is TGCGCCAGCAGTGAACAGGGGTCCGGGGAGCTGTTTTTT.

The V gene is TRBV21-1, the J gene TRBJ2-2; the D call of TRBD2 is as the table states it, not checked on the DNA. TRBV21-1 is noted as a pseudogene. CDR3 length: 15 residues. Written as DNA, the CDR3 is TGTGCCAGCAGCAAAGACCGACGGGGGTCCGGGGAGCTGTTTTTT. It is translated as CASSKDRRGSGELFF.

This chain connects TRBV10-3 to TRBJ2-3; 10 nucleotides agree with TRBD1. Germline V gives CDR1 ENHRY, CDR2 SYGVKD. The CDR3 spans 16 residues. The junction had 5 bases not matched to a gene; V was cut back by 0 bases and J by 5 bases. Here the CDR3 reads CAISESTGGGLDTQYF. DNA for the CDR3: TGTGCCATCAGTGAGTCGACAGGGGGCGGCCTAGATACGCAGTATTTT.

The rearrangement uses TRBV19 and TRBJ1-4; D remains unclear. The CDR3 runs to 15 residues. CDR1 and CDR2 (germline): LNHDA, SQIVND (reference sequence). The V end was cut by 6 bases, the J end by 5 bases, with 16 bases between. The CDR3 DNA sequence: TGTGCCAGTAGGACGATCGAGGGCAGAAATGAAAAACTGTTTTTT. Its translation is CASRTIEGRNEKLFF.

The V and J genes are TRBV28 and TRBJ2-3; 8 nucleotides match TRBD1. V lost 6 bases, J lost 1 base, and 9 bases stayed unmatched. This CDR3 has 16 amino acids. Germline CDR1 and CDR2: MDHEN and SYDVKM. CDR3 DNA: TGTGCCAGCAGCTTAGGATGGGGACAGGGCACAGATACGCAGTATTTT. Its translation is CASSLGWGQGTDTQYF.

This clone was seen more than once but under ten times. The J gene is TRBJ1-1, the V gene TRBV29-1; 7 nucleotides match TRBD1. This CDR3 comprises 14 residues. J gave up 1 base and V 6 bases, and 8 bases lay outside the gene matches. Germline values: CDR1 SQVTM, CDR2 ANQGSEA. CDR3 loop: CSVTRQGTNTEAFF. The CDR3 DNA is TGCAGCGTGACCCGACAGGGTACGAACACTGAAGCTTTCTTT. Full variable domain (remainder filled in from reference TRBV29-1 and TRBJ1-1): SAVISQKPSRDICQRGTSLTIQCQVDSQVTMMFWYRQQPGQSLTLIATANQGSEATYESGFVIDKFPISRPNLTFSTLTVSNMSPEDSSIYLCSVTRQGTNTEAFFGQGTRLTVV.

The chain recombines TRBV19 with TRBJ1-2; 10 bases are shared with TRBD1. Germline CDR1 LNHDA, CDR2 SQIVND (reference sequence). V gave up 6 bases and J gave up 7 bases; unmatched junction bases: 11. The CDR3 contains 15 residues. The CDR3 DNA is TGTGCCAGTAGCACCTCCACCGGGACAGGGGTTGGCTACACCTTC. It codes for CASSTSTGTGVGYTF.

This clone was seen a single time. The CDR3 is CASSWSQNTEAFF. In nucleotides, the CDR3 is TGTGCCAGCAGCTGGTCACAGAACACTGAAGCTTTCTTT. The chain recombines TRBV7-2 with TRBJ1-1, with D uncertain. This CDR3 has 13 amino acids. Trimming left V 4 bases short and J 1 base short, with 7 bases between. The germline V gene has CDR1 SGHTA and CDR2 FQGNSA.

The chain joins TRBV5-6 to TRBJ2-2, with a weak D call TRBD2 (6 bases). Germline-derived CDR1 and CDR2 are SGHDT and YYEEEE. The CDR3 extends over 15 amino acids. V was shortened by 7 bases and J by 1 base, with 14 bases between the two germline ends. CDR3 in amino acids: CASEQEGRNTGELFF. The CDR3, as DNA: TGTGCCAGCGAACAGGAGGGACGGAACACCGGGGAGCTGTTTTTT.

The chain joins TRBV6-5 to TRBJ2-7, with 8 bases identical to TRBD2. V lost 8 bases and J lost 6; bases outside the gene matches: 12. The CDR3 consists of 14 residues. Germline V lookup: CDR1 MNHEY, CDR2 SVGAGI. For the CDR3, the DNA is TGTGCCAGCCTCCTGACTAGCGCAACCTTCGAGCAGTACTTC. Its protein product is CASLLTSATFEQYF.

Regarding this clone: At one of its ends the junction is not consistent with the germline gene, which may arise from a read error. The CDR3 protein is CASSPRTGGFTF. The CDR3 DNA is TGTGCCAGCAGCCCTCGGACAGGGGGCTTTACCTTT. This sequence joins TRBV9 and TRBJ1-1; 11 positions match TRBD1. The CDR3 extends over 12 amino acids. Germline lookup yields CDR1 SGDLS and CDR2 YYNGEE.

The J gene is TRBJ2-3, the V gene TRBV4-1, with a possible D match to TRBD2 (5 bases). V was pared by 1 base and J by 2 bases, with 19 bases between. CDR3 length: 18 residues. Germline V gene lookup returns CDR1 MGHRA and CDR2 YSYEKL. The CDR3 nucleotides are TGCGCCAGCAGCCAAGGAGGCACTCCTAGCCCCTACACAGATACGCAGTATTTT. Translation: CASSQGGTPSPYTDTQYF.

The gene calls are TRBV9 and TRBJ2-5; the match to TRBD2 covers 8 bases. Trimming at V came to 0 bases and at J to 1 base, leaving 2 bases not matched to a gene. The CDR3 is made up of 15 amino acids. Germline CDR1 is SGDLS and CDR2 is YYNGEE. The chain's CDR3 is CASSVAGGFQETQYF. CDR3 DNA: TGTGCCAGCAGCGTAGCGGGGGGGTTCCAAGAGACCCAGTACTTC.

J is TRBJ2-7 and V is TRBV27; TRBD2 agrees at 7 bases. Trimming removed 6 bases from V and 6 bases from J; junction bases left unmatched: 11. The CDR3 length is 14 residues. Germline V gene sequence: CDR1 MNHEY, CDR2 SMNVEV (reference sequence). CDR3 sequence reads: CASRGLGSYREQYF. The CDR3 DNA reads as TGTGCCAGCAGAGGACTAGGTAGCTATCGCGAGCAGTACTTC.

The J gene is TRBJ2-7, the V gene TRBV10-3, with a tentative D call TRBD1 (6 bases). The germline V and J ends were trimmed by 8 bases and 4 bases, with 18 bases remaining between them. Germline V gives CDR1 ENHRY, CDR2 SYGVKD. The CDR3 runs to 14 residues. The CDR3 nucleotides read TGTGCCATCGGAAAACAGGGTGATAGGTACGAGCAGTACTTC. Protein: CAIGKQGDRYEQYF.

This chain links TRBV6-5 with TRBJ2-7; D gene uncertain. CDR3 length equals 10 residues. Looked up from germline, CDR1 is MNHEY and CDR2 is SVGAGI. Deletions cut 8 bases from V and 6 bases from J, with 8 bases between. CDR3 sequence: CASAAGEQYF. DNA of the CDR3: TGTGCCAGCGCTGCAGGCGAGCAGTACTTC.

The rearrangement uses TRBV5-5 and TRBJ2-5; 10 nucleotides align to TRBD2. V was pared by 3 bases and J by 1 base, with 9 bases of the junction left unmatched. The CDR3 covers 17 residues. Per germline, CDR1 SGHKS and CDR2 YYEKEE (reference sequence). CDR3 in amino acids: CASSSPPLAGSQETQYF. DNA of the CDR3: TGTGCCAGCAGCTCGCCCCCACTAGCGGGAAGCCAAGAGACCCAGTACTTC.

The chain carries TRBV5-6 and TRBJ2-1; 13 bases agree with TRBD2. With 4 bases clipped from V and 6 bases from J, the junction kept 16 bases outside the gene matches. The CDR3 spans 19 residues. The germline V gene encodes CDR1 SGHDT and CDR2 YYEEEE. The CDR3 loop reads CASSPTGWGTSGTLNEQFF. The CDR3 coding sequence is TGTGCCAGCAGCCCCACAGGGTGGGGGACTAGCGGGACACTCAATGAGCAGTTCTTC.

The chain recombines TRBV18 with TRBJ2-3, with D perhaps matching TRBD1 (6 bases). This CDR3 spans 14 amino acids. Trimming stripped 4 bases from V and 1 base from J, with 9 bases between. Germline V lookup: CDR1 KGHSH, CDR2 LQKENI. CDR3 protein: CASSRGQGTDTQYF. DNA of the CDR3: TGTGCCAGCTCACGGGGGCAAGGCACAGATACGCAGTATTTT.